This T cell receptor beta chain was captured by sequencing in a study of massively parallel sequencing of T cell beta chains (dated by TCRdb to 2009 to 2010). Regarding the study in general: The study profiled human TCR beta CDR3 diversity in peripheral blood using 5'-RACE, Illumina short-read sequencing and a dedicated short-read assembly strategy. The investigation overall reported the following: Usage of TRBV genes spanned from under 0.013% for TRBV17 up to about 25% for TRBV20-1, while TRBJ usage spanned from 1.6% for TRBJ2-6 up to about 15% for TRBJ2-1. Most clonotypes (about 70% of the roughly 35,000) were supported by a single sequence read, which could in principle inflate apparent diversity. Subsampling showed clonotype counts rising linearly with read number, indicating sequencing depth was far from saturation. Only about 23,000 (approximately 67%) of the clonotypes could be assigned a unique TRBV gene. Because the RNA was pooled from many donors, the results reflect population-average clonotype abundance rather than any individual repertoire. The reported gene usage frequencies may have been skewed by preferential PCR amplification of some TRBV and TRBJ sequences. Across the 33,664 distinct clonotypes, single-copy clonotypes accounted for roughly 67% of clonotypes yet represented only roughly 19% of assemblies. CDR3 beta lengths ranging from 21 to 81 nucleotides were observed, with a peak at 45 nucleotides.

About this clonotype: The antigen it recognizes is unknown. The input lacks base qualities; no much larger clone sits a single base away.

From the cysteine through the phenylalanine, the CDR3 covers 13 amino acids. Only the CDR3 region is kept as DNA, spanning 39 bases read in frame from base 1. From the germline V gene (reference sequence), CDR1 is LGHDT and CDR2 is YNNKEL. V gives up 7 bases and J gives up 9 bases, and the segment between their germline ends measures 16 bases. Reads for this sample came from an Illumina Genome Analyzer II. Two rounds of nested PCR with TRBC1/TRBC2-specific primers produced a RACE product of about 520 bp, and the RACE product was then gel-purified. A TRBC-specific primer and a template-switching oligonucleotide were used to make first-strand cDNA, with the template-switching oligonucleotide providing a 5' anchor for RACE. Because the RACE amplicon was too long for direct short-read sequencing, the RACE amplicon was concatemerized by ligation and sheared by sonication. PAGE was used to isolate a size fraction of 100 to 300 bp, and that fraction then underwent shotgun sequencing on the Illumina platform. Separate runs on an Illumina GAII yielded 18.8 million 36-nt reads and 21.7 million 50-nt single-end reads. In the authors' own workflow: The pooled tens of millions of reads were assembled with iSSAKE using parameters -m 15, -o 2 and -r 0.7. De novo CDR3 beta assemblies were seeded by reads aligning to the ends of Ensembl TRBV gene predictions that carried unmatched junctional bases. Rather than raw read depth, the number of matching assembled contigs was used to estimate clonotype abundance. Among the assembled clonotypes, roughly 2,000 (roughly 6%) contained in-frame stop codons and were discarded, which left some 34,000 productive clonotypes. Of the 250 to 300 unique TCR sequences obtained by Sanger sequencing of cloned RACE products, 65% to 70% were also present in the Illumina assembly. The raw public reads went through TCRdb reprocessing: fastp at Q25, MiXCR clone calling, in-frame beta chains kept. Entries are consolidated by CDR3 protein sequence, retaining the most common genes and DNA. For this entry, the V and J calls and clone size follow TCRdb and not the study's own pipeline. The sample yields roughly 4,000 distinct CDR3 sequences; 35% to 45% were counted once. Together, the top ten hold about 3.2% of the sample.

The donor pool comprised a few hundred males and about 150 females, all aged roughly 18 to 40 years. From 150 to 200 liters of pooled peripheral blood, peripheral leukocyte polyA+ RNA was isolated. A commercial mRNA preparation from normal human peripheral blood leukocytes, pooled from 520 or so individuals, served as the starting material. The chain is assembled from TRBV3-1 and TRBJ2-1, with the D gene uncertain. The clonotype was recovered from a pool of human donors in good health; the sample was commercial RNA pooled from many donors. Sequenced material: commercial RNA from peripheral blood pooled from many donors. At the DNA level, the sequence is TGTGCCAGCACCCTAAGTGGTTTTCGTGAGCAGTTCTTC. Translated, it gives CASTLSGFREQFF.